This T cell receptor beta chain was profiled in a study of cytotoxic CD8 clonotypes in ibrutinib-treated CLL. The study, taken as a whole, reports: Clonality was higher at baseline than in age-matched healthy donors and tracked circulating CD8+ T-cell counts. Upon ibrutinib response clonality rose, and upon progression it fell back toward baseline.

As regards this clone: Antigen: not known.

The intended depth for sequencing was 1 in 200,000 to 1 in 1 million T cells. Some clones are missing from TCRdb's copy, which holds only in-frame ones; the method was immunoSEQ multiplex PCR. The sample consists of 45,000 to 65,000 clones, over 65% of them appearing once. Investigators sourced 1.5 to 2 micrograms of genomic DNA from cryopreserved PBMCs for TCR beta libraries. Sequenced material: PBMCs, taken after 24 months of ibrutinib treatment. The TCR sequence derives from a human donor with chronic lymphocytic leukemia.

CDR3 nucleotides: TGTGCCAGCAGCTTAGAGCCCGGACAGGGGCACCACGAGCAGTACTTC. Amino acid sequence: CASSLEPGQGHHEQYF. This sequence joins TRBV7-2 and TRBJ2-7; TRBD1 agrees at 9 bases. After removal of 1 base from V and 5 bases from J, the junction contained 9 bases not matched to a gene. Germline V gene lookup returns CDR1 SGHTA and CDR2 FQGNSA. This CDR3 contains 16 residues.